What follows is one TCR beta chain and its context. The data originate from a study of T-cell memory formation after mild COVID-19. The ends lost 3 bases at V and 9 bases at J; junction bases unmatched: 3. Per germline, CDR1 SEHNR and CDR2 FQNEAQ (reference sequence). The CDR3 extends over 14 amino acids. TCRdb reanalysed the 5' RACE reads using MiXCR and keeps one entry per CDR3 protein. The sample carries around 370,000 distinct CDR3 sequences, approximately 21% recorded once. The specimen sequenced was PBMCs or a T cell subset sorted from them (not recorded which). This chain connects TRBV7-9 to TRBJ2-1; the match to TRBD2 covers 12 bases. The TCR originated in an adult woman who had mild COVID-19 (a few samples of this study predate the infection). Cell type and time point are not known. The CDR3 reads CASSFASGGAEQFF. In DNA, the CDR3 is TGTGCCAGCAGCTTCGCTAGCGGGGGGGCTGAGCAGTTCTTC.